This T cell receptor beta chain was documented in a study of blood T cell repertoires in COVID-19 (dated by TCRdb to the early 2020s). Regarding the research as a whole: The collaborator samples originated in the United States, Italy and Spain and spanned the acute and convalescent phases of COVID-19. The material from the prospective study consisted of cDNA or gDNA derived from T cells, B-cell-depleted T cells, or PBMCs. A de-identified subject ID, COVID-19 status, age in years and sex were almost always included in the sample metadata. Deeply sampled blood TCRbeta repertoires from subjects exposed to, actively infected with, or recovered from COVID-19 were included in the dataset. The repertoires were released in a freely available public database intended as a resource for research on the immune response to SARS-CoV-2. Where HLA class I and class II types were available, the types were taken from metadata supplied by the sample provider, not from assay-based typing. Samples came from the ongoing ImmuneRACE study (first 160 participants) plus 1,254 subjects from 6 global collaborators. General conclusions and limits of the study: The amount of clinical and demographic metadata varied by source and participant and was provided uncurated.

Participants in the prospective study were enrolled through a virtual design, were aged roughly 18 to 90 years, and lived in 24 United States geographic areas. In the prospective study, cohorts were assigned on the basis of participant-reported clinical history obtained from a screening survey and a study questionnaire. Recovered participants in ImmuneRACE Cohort 3 were defined as having two consecutive negative NP/OP PCR tests, clearance from a healthcare professional, or resolution of symptoms. In the prospective study, mobile phlebotomists collected whole blood, serum and a nasopharyngeal or oropharyngeal swab from each participant. Additional blood draws and questionnaires over an approximately 2-month period could optionally be provided by prospective study participants. Prospective study blood samples were shipped either frozen or at room temperature before DNA extraction. From V the trimming removes 4 bases and from J it removes 4 bases, while the gene matches leave 7 bases of the junction unaccounted for. Looking up the germline V gene yields CDR1 SGHTA and CDR2 FQGTGA. Taken from cysteine to phenylalanine, the CDR3 has 16 residues. The DNA shown is the 48-base CDR3, in frame from base 1.

On this clone itself: The antigen it recognizes is unknown. Base qualities are missing; no much larger clone stands one base away.

The immunoSEQ Assay, a bias-controlled multiplex PCR, was used to amplify TCRbeta CDR3 regions from genomic DNA. Turning to the authors' computational methods: The number of nucleated cells in each sample was estimated from the amplification of reference gene primers within the assay. To quantify the absolute abundance of each unique TCRbeta CDR3 rearrangement, sequence reads were collapsed and filtered. For each sample, productive Simpson clonality was calculated as the square root of Simpson's diversity index across productive rearrangements. The clones in this table, taken by TCRdb from immuneACCESS, are in-frame only. Not every clone is retained; where verified, under half of the shortfall comes from an unresolved V gene, and the cause of the rest is unknown. V, J and clone size are taken as reported in that table, and D and trimming were inferred from the DNA itself. In all, the sample holds some 300,000 clones, and roughly 86% of those were seen once. Of the sample, around 9% falls within the top ten clones.

This chain is built from TRBV7-3 and TRBJ2-1; TRBD2 aligns with 10 central bases. Sequenced material: PBMCs or T cells enriched from blood (not recorded which). The sequence came from a woman younger than 45 who had recovered from COVID-19. DNA sequence: TGTGCCAGCAGCTCCGAAGGACTAGCGGAATACAATGAGCAGTTCTTC. Its protein is CASSSEGLAEYNEQFF. Outside the CDR3, residues come from the reference TRBV7-3 and TRBJ2-1 proteins, so the full variable domain is: GAGVSQTPSNKVTEKGKYVELRCDPISGHTALYWYRQSLGQGPEFLIYFQGTGAADDSGLPNDRFFAVRPEGSVSTLKIQRTERGDSAVYLCASSSEGLAEYNEQFFGPGTRLTVL.